This T cell receptor beta chain was profiled in a study of Graves' ophthalmopathy and Graves' hyperthyroidism. Study-wide background: Peripheral blood was gathered at the point of initial diagnosis, before any treatment started.

This CDR3 has 14 residues. The germline V gene has CDR1 WNHNN and CDR2 SYGVQD (reference sequence). Beta-chain TCR CDR3 regions were amplified from RNA transcripts. After a first-round RT-PCR with HTBI primers, a second-round multiplex PCR was run. Using its own MiXCR run on the multiplex PCR reads, TCRdb lists one record per CDR3 protein. Among over 45,000 distinct CDR3 sequences listed, roughly 52% were seen once. There are many counts of this clonotype. This may arise from a read error, as a much more abundant clone is one base away. The receptor was derived from an adult man with Graves' ophthalmopathy. The sequenced sample consisted of peripheral blood. The rearrangement joins TRBV10-1 to TRBJ2-3, with a weak D call TRBD1 (6 bases). CDR3 amino acids: CASSLQGSTDTQCF. The CDR3 nucleotides are TGCGCCAGCAGCTTACAGGGTAGCACAGATACGCAGTGTTTT.